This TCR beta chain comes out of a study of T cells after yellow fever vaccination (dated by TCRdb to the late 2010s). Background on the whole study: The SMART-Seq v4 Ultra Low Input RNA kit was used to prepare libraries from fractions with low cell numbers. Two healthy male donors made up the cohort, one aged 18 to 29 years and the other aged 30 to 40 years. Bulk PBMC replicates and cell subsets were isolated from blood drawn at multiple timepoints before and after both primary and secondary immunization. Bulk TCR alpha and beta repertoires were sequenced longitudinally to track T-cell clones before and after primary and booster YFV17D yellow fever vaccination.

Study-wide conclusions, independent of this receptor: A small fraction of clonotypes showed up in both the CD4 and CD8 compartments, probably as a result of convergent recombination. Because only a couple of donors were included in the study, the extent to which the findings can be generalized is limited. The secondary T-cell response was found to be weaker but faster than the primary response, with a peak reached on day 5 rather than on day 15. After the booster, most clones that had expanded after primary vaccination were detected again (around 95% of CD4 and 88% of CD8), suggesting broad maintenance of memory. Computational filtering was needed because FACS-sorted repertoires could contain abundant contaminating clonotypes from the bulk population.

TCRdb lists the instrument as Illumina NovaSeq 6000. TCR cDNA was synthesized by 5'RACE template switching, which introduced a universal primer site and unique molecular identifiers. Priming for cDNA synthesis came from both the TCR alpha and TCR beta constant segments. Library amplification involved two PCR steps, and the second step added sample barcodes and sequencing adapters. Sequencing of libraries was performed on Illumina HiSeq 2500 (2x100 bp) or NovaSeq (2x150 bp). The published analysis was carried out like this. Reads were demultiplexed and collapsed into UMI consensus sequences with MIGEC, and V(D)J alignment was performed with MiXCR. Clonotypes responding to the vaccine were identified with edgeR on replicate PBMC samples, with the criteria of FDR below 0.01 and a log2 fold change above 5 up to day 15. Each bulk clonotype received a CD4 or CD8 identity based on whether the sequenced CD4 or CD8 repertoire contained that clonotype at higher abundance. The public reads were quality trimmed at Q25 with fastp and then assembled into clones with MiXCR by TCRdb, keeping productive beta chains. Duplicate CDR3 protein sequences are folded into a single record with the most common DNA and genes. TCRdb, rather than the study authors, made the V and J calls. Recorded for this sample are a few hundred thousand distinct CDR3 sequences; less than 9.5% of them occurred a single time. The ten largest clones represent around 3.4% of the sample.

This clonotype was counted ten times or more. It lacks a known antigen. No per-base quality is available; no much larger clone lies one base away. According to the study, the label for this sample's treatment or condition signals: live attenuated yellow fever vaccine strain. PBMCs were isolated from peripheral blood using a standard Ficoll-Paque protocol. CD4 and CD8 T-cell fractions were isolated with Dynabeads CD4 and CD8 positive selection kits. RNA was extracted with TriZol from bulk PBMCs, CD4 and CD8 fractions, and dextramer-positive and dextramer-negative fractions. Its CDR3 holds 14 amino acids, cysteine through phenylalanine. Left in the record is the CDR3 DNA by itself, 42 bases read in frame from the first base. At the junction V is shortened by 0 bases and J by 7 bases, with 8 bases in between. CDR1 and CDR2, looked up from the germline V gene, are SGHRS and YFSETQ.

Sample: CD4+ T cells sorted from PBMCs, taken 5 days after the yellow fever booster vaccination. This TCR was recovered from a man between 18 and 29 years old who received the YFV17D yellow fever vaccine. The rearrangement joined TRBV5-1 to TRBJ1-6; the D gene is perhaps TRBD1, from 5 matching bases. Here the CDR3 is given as CASSLGQSNSPLHF. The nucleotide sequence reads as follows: TGCGCCAGCAGCTTGGGACAGTCAAATTCACCCCTCCACTTT.